The entry below gives a single TCR beta chain sequence along with its context. Its antigen is still unknown. Base qualities are missing; no much larger clone stands one base away. The source of the sample is a study of blood T cell repertoires in COVID-19 (dated by TCRdb to the early 2020s). About the full investigation: Samples covering the acute and convalescent phases of COVID-19 were provided by collaborators in the United States, Italy and Spain. The prospective study material was composed of cDNA or gDNA derived from T cells, B-cell-depleted T cells, or PBMCs. The dataset comprised deeply sampled blood TCRbeta repertoires from subjects exposed to, actively infected with, or recovered from COVID-19. The repertoires were released in a freely available public database meant as a resource for research on the immune response to SARS-CoV-2. Samples came from the ongoing ImmuneRACE study (first 160 participants) plus 1,254 subjects from 6 global collaborators. The sample metadata nearly always contained a de-identified subject ID, COVID-19 status, age in years and sex. Where available, HLA class I and class II types were obtained from metadata supplied by the sample provider rather than from assay-based typing.

What the authors observed across the whole study: The quantity of clinical and demographic metadata differed by source and by participant and was supplied without curation.

One collaborating source in Seattle enrolled patients while the patients were actively infected and followed the patients over time throughout the course of disease. The collaborating institutions used their own protocols to collect whole blood in K2EDTA tubes. For TCRbeta analysis, collaborators shipped samples as frozen whole blood, isolated PBMCs, or DNA extracted from either of those sample types. CDR3 length: 16 amino acids, cysteine to phenylalanine. Only the CDR3 region is kept as DNA, spanning 48 bases read in frame from base 1. Trimming removed 5 bases from V and 5 bases from J; the gene matches leave 12 bases unexplained. As encoded in the germline V gene, CDR1 is SGHTA while CDR2 is FQGNSA. The immunoSEQ Assay, a bias-controlled multiplex PCR, was used to amplify TCRbeta CDR3 regions from genomic DNA. In the authors' own workflow: The number of nucleated cells in each sample was estimated by amplification of reference gene primers within the assay. To quantify the absolute abundance of each unique TCRbeta CDR3 rearrangement, sequence reads were collapsed and filtered. For each sample, productive Simpson clonality was calculated as the square root of Simpson's diversity index over productive rearrangements. Held by TCRdb, this immuneACCESS table contains in-frame sequences only and omits some clones. Under half of the omission traces to an unresolved V gene where checked; the cause of the rest is unknown. V, J and clone size derive from that table, while D and trimming were established from the DNA sequence. Across this sample there are around 300,000 clones, with around 90% seen only once. The top ten constitute about 1% of the sample.

The receptor's source is a woman aged 40 to 50 with COVID-19, enrolled during active disease. Sequenced material: peripheral blood. In this chain, TRBV7-2 is recombined with TRBJ2-5; 9 nucleotides in the junction match TRBD2. The CDR3 protein is CASSLRWGGGAETQYF. The nucleotide sequence reads TGTGCCAGCAGCCTCCGGTGGGGCGGGGGGGCGGAGACCCAGTACTTC. Beyond the CDR3, the reference TRBV7-2 and TRBJ2-5 genes provide the residues; the full variable domain reads: GAGVSQSPSNKVTEKGKDVELRCDPISGHTALYWYRQSLGQGLEFLIYFQGNSAPDKSGLPSDRFSAERTGGSVSTLTIQRTQQEDSAVYLCASSLRWGGGAETQYFGPGTRLLVL.